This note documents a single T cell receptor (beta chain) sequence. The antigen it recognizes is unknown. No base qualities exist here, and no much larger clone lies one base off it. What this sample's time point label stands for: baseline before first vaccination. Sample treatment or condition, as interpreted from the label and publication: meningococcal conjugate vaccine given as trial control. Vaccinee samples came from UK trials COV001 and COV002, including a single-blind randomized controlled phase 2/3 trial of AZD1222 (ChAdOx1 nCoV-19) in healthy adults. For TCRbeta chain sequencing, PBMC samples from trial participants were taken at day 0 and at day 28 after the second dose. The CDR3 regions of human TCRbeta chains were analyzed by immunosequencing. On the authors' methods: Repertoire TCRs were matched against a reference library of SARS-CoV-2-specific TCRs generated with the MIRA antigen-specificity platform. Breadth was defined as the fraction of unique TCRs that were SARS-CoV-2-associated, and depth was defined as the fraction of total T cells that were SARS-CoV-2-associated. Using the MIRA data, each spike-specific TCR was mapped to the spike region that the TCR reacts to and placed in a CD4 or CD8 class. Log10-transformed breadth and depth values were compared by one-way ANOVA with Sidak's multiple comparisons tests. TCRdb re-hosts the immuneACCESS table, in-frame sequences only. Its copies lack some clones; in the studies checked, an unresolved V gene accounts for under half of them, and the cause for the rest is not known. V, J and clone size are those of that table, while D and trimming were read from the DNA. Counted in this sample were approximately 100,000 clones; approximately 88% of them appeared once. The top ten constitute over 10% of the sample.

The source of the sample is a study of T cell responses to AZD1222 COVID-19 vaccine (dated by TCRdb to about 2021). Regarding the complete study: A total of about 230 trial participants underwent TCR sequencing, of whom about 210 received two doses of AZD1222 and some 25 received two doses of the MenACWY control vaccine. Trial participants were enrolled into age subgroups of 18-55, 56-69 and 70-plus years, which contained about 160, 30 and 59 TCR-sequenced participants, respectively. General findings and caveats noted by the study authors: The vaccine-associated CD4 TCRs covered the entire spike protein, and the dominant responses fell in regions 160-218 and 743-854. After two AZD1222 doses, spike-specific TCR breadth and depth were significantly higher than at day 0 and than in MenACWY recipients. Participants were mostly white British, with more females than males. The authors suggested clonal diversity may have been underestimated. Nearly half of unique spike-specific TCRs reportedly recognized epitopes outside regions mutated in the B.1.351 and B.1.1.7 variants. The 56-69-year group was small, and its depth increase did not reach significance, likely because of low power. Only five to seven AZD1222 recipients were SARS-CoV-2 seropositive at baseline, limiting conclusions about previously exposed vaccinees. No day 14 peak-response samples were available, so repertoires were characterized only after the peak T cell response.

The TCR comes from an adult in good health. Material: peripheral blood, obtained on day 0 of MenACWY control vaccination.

The DNA is as follows: TGTGCCAGCATGAGCCTTATGAACACTGAAGCTTTCTTT. The translation is CASMSLMNTEAFF. The chain links TRBV28 with TRBJ1-1, with no D gene named confidently. Sequences MDHEN (CDR1) and SYDVKM (CDR2) are obtained from the germline V gene. There are 13 amino acids in the CDR3, from cysteine to phenylalanine inclusive. Of the read, only the CDR3 DNA is kept; its 39 bases are in frame from base 1. Trimming removed 7 bases from V and 0 bases from J, leaving 9 bases between the germline ends.